The 21 T cell receptor beta chains given below trace back to one sample, sequenced in a study of T cells in tuberculosis. Data came from immunoSEQ multiplex PCR; TCRdb stores just in-frame clones and leaves some out. The top ten clones hold about 6.5% of a sample with over 25,000 clones, 90% of them seen once. The sequencing input was PBMCs. The receptors come from a donor between 10 and 35 years old with latent tuberculosis or without tuberculosis infection.

The J gene is TRBJ2-7, the V gene TRBV28, with a weak D call TRBD2 (5 bases). From germline, CDR1 is MDHEN and CDR2 SYDVKM. Trimming removed 5 bases from V and 1 base from J, with 15 bases in between. CDR3 size: 15 residues. As DNA, the CDR3 is TGTGCCAGCAGTCAACGAGGGTTCGGGTCCTACGAGCAGTACTTC. Protein: CASSQRGFGSYEQYF.

J is TRBJ2-1 and V is TRBV9, with TRBD2 identical over 8 bases. Per the germline V gene, CDR1 is SGDLS and CDR2 is YYNGEE. J was trimmed by 4 bases and V by 2 bases; bases with no gene match: 5. The CDR3 is 15 amino acids. For the CDR3, the DNA is TGTGCCAGCAGCGTTGATGGCGGGGGGTACAATGAGCAGTTCTTC. Its protein is CASSVDGGGYNEQFF.

The chain recombines TRBV9 with TRBJ2-1, with TRBD2 as a possible D gene (6 bases). Trimming left V 0 bases short and J 10 bases short, with 11 bases between. The CDR3 loop spans 13 amino acids. Germline CDR1 and CDR2: SGDLS and YYNGEE. CDR3 sequence reads: CASSVGGGGEQFF. For the CDR3, the DNA is TGTGCCAGCAGCGTAGGTGGGGGAGGCGAGCAGTTCTTC.

The V and J genes are TRBV9 and TRBJ2-5; D is possibly TRBD2 (5 bases). V lost 0 bases and J 5 bases, leaving 11 bases between the germline ends. CDR3 length equals 14 residues. CDR1 and CDR2 from the germline V gene are SGDLS and YYNGEE. The CDR3 DNA is TGTGCCAGCAGCGTAGGAAGCGGTGGGGAGACCCAGTACTTC. Translating it yields CASSVGSGGETQYF.

The chain joins TRBV5-6 to TRBJ2-3, with TRBD2 identical over 13 bases. The V segment lost 4 bases and the J segment 5 bases; nucleotides outside the gene matches: 4. This CDR3 is built from 15 residues. Germline CDR1 and CDR2: SGHDT and YYEEEE. This CDR3 reads CASSPGTSGEDTQYF. Here the CDR3 DNA reads TGTGCCAGCAGCCCTGGGACTAGCGGGGAAGATACGCAGTATTTT.

The V call is TRBV25-1, the J call TRBJ2-5; maybe TRBD1 (6 bases). Germline CDR1 is MGHDK and CDR2 is SYGVNS. This CDR3 is 16 amino acids long. The V gene lost 3 bases and the J gene lost 5 bases, with 19 bases spanning the gap. CDR3: CASSEGPQGLGETQYF. The CDR3 DNA reads TGTGCCAGCAGTGAGGGGCCACAGGGATTGGGGGAGACCCAGTACTTC.

V and J are TRBV7-3 and TRBJ2-2; TRBD1 is a possible D gene (5 bases). V shed 4 bases and J shed 3 bases, with 9 bases lying between them. This CDR3 comprises 14 residues. Germline-derived CDR1 and CDR2 are SGHTA and FQGTGA. CDR3 protein: CASSSGQHTGELFF. The CDR3 nucleotides read TGTGCCAGCAGCTCCGGACAACACACCGGGGAGCTGTTTTTT.

This clone is deemed medium-sized. V and J are TRBV28 and TRBJ2-3; 10 bases agree with TRBD2. V lost 5 bases and J lost 1; bases outside the gene matches: 3. The CDR3 has 15 amino acids. From germline, CDR1 is MDHEN and CDR2 SYDVKM. In DNA, the CDR3 is TGTGCCAGCAGTCTAGCGGGAGACCGCACAGATACGCAGTATTTT. It is translated as CASSLAGDRTDTQYF.

J is TRBJ2-6 and V is TRBV10-3; 14 bases line up with TRBD2. The ends lost 3 bases at V and 2 bases at J; junction bases unmatched: 6. CDR1 is ENHRY and CDR2 is SYGVKD in the germline V gene. This CDR3 has 19 amino acids. In DNA, the CDR3 is TGTGCCATCAGTGAAGGACTAGCGGGGGGCTTCGCTGGGGCCAACGTCCTGACTTTC. Protein product: CAISEGLAGGFAGANVLTF.

The genes are TRBV5-5 and TRBJ2-5; 8 bases fit TRBD2. Germline V gene data show CDR1 as SGHKS and CDR2 as YYEKEE (reference sequence). Trimming at V came to 2 bases and at J to 3 bases, leaving 3 bases not matched to a gene. The CDR3 consists of 14 residues. CDR3 protein: CASSFPAGEETQYF. In DNA form, the CDR3 reads TGTGCCAGCAGCTTCCCAGCGGGGGAAGAGACCCAGTACTTC.

This clone has just a few counts. This chain joins TRBV9 and TRBJ2-2, with TRBD1 identical over 9 bases. With V trimmed by 6 bases and J by 6 bases, 6 bases remained unmatched. From germline, CDR1 is SGDLS and CDR2 YYNGEE. The CDR3 covers 14 residues. CDR3 DNA sequence: TGTGCCAGCATGGGACAGGGCGGAGCCGGGGAGCTGTTTTTT. The encoded protein is CASMGQGGAGELFF.

V is TRBV29-1 and J is TRBJ1-1; D not resolved. Germline V gives CDR1 SQVTM, CDR2 ANQGSEA. The CDR3 sequence is 12 residues long. V was trimmed by 4 bases and J by 1 base, leaving 7 bases between them. The CDR3 protein is CSVGHGNTEAFF. Here the CDR3 DNA reads TGCAGCGTTGGTCACGGGAACACTGAAGCTTTCTTT.

J is TRBJ2-3 and V is TRBV6-1; TRBD2 aligns across 10 bases. CDR1 and CDR2 (germline): MNHNS, SASEGT. The CDR3 sequence is 16 residues long. V gave up 1 base and J gave up 4 bases; unmatched junction bases: 5. CDR3: CASSEGASGGADTQYF. CDR3 nucleotide sequence: TGTGCCAGCAGTGAAGGGGCTAGCGGGGGAGCAGATACGCAGTATTTT.

This sequence joins TRBV2 and TRBJ2-5; 7 bases are shared with TRBD2. The CDR3 runs to 14 residues. Losses at the gene ends were 4 bases for V and 5 bases for J; bases not matched to a gene: 7. CDR1 is SNHLY, CDR2 FYNNEI, per germline. The CDR3 loop reads CASSAVGSGETQYF. The CDR3 DNA reads as TGTGCCAGCAGTGCGGTGGGTAGCGGGGAGACCCAGTACTTC. The full variable domain, rest sourced from reference TRBV2 and TRBJ2-5, is EPEVTQTPSHQVTQMGQEVILRCVPISNHLYFYWYRQILGQKVEFLVSFYNNEISEKSEIFDDQFSVERPDGSNFTLKIRSTKLEDSAMYFCASSAVGSGETQYFGPGTRLLVL.

The chain employs TRBV6-5 and TRBJ2-1; 8 bases match TRBD2. V lost 7 bases and J lost 9; bases outside the gene matches: 11. From germline, CDR1 is MNHEY and CDR2 SVGAGI. The CDR3 totals 14 residues. The CDR3 is CASNVRGGLSEQFF. As DNA, the CDR3 is TGTGCCAGCAATGTCCGGGGGGGCCTAAGTGAGCAGTTCTTC.

V usage is TRBV4-2 and J usage is TRBJ1-2, with 10 bases aligning to TRBD1. Germline CDR1 is LGHNA and CDR2 is YNFKEQ. CDR3 size: 15 residues. The V and J ends lost 3 bases and 2 bases, in that order; junction bases with no gene match: 3. The CDR3 DNA reads TGTGCCAGCAGCCATACGGGACAGGGGAACTATGGCTACACCTTC. Amino acids: CASSHTGQGNYGYTF.

The chain carries TRBV5-5 and TRBJ2-3; 11 nucleotides match TRBD2. Looked up from germline, CDR1 is SGHKS and CDR2 is YYEKEE (reference sequence). The CDR3 extends over 16 amino acids. V shed 0 bases and J 8 bases; nucleotides not matched to a gene: 8. The CDR3 is CASSLEVAGGPVTQYF. In nucleotides, the CDR3 is TGTGCCAGCAGCTTGGAAGTAGCGGGGGGGCCGGTTACGCAGTATTTT.

The chain links TRBV2 to TRBJ2-7, with 7 bases that match TRBD1. Trimming took 6 bases from V and 6 from J; bases not matched to a gene: 14. Germline-derived CDR1 and CDR2 are SNHLY and FYNNEI. CDR3 length equals 15 residues. CDR3 residues: CASSGRGPQTPEQYF. Written as DNA, the CDR3 is TGTGCCAGCAGCGGAAGGGGGCCTCAAACCCCCGAGCAGTACTTC. Full variable domain (outside the CDR3, taken from reference TRBV2 and TRBJ2-7): EPEVTQTPSHQVTQMGQEVILRCVPISNHLYFYWYRQILGQKVEFLVSFYNNEISEKSEIFDDQFSVERPDGSNFTLKIRSTKLEDSAMYFCASSGRGPQTPEQYFGPGTRLTVT.

This clone has a single count. This chain joins TRBV4-2 and TRBJ2-7; unclear D gene. CDR3 length: 13 residues. Looked up from germline, CDR1 is LGHNA and CDR2 is YNFKEQ. Trimming removed 1 base from V and 0 bases from J, with 4 bases in between. CDR3 nucleotides: TGTGCCAGCAGCCAAGTCCACTCCTACGAGCAGTACTTC. Translated, it gives CASSQVHSYEQYF.

On this clone: Germline and junction disagree at one end, which may indicate a read error. This chain links TRBV28 with TRBJ1-1, with D perhaps matching TRBD1 (5 bases). The CDR3 loop spans 12 amino acids. Germline V CDR1 and CDR2: MDHEN, SYDVKM. The CDR3 sequence is CASSALGTGLTF. CDR3 DNA sequence: TGTGCCAGCAGTGCTTTAGGGACGGGACTTACCTTT.

V is TRBV7-2 and J is TRBJ2-1; D unclear. With 6 bases removed from V and 5 bases from J, the gap between germline ends came to 17 bases. The CDR3 runs 15 residues. Germline V CDR1 and CDR2: SGHTA, FQGNSA. CDR3 in amino acids: CASRSPVVRNNEQFF. CDR3 DNA sequence: TGTGCCAGCAGATCCCCGGTGGTAAGAAACAATGAGCAGTTCTTC.